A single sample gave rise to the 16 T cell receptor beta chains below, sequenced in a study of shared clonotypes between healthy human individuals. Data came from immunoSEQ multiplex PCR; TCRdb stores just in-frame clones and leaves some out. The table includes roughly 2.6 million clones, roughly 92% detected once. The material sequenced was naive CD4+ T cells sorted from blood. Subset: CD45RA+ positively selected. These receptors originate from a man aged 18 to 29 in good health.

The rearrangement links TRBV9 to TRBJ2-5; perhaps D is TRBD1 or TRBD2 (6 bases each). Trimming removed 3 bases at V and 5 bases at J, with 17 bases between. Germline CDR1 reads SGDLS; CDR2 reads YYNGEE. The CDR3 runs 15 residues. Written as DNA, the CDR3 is TGTGCCAGCAGCGCCCCCGGGACTCAGGGGGAGACCCAGTACTTC. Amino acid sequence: CASSAPGTQGETQYF. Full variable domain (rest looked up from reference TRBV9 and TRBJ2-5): DSGVTQTPKHLITATGQRVTLRCSPRSGDLSVYWYQQSLDQGLQFLIQYYNGEERAKGNILERFSAQQFPDLHSELNLSSLELGDSALYFCASSAPGTQGETQYFGPGTRLLVL.

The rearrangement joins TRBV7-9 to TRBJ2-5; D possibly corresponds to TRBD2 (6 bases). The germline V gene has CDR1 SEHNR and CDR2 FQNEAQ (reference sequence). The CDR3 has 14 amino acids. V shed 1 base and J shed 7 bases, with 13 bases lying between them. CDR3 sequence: CASSLGGNGGTQYF. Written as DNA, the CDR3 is TGTGCCAGCAGCTTAGGCGGGAACGGTGGGACCCAGTACTTC.

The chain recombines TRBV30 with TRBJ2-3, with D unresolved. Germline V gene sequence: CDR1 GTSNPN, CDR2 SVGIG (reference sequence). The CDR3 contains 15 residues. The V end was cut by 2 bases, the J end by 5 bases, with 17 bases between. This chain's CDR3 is CAWSLEGTFKDTQYF. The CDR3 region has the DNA TGTGCCTGGAGTTTAGAAGGAACGTTTAAAGATACGCAGTATTTT.

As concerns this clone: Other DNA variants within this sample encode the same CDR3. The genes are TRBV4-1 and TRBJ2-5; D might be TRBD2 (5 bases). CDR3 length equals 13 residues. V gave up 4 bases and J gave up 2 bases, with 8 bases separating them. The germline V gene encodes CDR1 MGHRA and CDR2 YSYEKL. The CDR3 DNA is TGCGCCAGCAGCCCGGGGTCTCAAGAGACCCAGTACTTC. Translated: CASSPGSQETQYF.

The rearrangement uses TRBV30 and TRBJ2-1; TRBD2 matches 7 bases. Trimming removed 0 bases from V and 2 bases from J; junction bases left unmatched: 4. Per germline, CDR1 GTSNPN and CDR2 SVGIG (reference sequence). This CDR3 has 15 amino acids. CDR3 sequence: CAWSVRLAPYNEQFF. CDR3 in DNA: TGTGCCTGGAGTGTACGACTAGCCCCCTACAATGAGCAGTTCTTC.

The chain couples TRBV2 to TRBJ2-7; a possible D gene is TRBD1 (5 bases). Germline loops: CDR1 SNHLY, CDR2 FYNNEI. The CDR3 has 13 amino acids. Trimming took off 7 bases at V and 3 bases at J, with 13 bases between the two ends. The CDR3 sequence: CASTRGARYEQYF. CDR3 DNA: TGTGCCAGCACAAGGGGCGCGCGCTACGAGCAGTACTTC.

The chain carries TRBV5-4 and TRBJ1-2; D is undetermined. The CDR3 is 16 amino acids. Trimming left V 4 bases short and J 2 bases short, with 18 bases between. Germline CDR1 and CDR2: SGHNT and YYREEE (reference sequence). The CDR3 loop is CASSGRTGPRNYGYTF. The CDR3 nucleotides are TGTGCCAGCAGCGGCAGGACGGGCCCTCGGAACTATGGCTACACCTTC.

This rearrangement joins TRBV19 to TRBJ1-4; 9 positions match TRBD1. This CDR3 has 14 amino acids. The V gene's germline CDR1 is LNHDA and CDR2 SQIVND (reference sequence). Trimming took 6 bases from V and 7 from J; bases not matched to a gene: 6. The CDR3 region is CASRLQGAVEKLFF. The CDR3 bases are TGTGCCAGTAGGTTACAGGGGGCGGTTGAAAAACTGTTTTTT.

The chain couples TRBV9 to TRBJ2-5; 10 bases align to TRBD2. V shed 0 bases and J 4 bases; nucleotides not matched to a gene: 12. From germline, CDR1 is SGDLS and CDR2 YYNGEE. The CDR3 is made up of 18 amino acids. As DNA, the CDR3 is TGTGCCAGCAGCGTAGGTGGGAGCGGGGGGGGTGTAAGAGAGACCCAGTACTTC. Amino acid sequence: CASSVGGSGGGVRETQYF.

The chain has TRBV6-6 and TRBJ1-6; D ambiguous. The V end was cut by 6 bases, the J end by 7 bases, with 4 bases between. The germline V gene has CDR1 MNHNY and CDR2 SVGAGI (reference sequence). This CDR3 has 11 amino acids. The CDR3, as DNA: TGTGCCAGCAGCCGGAATTCACCCCTCCACTTT. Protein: CASSRNSPLHF.

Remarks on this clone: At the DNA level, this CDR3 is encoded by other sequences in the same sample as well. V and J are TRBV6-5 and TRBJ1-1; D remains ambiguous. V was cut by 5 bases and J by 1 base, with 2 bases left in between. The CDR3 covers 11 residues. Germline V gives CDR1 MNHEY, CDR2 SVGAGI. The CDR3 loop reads CASSKNTEAFF. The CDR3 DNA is TGTGCCAGCAGTAAGAACACTGAAGCTTTCTTT.

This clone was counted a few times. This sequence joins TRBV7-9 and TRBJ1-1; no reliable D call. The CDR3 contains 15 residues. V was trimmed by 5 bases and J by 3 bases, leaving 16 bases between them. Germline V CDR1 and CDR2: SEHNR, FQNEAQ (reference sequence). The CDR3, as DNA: TGTGCCAGCAGCGGGAAGGGCGGGTTGGACACTGAAGCTTTCTTT. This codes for CASSGKGGLDTEAFF.

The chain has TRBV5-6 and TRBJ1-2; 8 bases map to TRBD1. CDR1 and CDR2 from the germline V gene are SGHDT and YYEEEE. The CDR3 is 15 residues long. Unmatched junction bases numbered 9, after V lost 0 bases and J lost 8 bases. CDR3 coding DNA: TGTGCCAGCAGCTTGGAAAGCAGGGGGCTCGGAGGCTACACCTTC. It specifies CASSLESRGLGGYTF.

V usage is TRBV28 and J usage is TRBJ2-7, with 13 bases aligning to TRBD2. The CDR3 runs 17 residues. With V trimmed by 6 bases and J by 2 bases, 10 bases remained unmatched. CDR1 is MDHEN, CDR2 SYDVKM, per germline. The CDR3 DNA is TGTGCCAGCAGCCCTGGACTAGCGGGGGCTCGTCCCTACGAGCAGTACTTC. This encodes CASSPGLAGARPYEQYF.

CDR3 DNA sequence: TGTGCCAGTAGTATAGATCCGGGGACTAGCCAAGAGACCCAGTACTTC. This codes for CASSIDPGTSQETQYF. The chain is built from TRBV19 and TRBJ2-5; TRBD2 agrees at 8 bases. The V segment lost 0 bases and the J segment 1 base; nucleotides outside the gene matches: 4. Germline-derived CDR1 and CDR2 are LNHDA and SQIVND (reference sequence). The CDR3 is 16 amino acids.

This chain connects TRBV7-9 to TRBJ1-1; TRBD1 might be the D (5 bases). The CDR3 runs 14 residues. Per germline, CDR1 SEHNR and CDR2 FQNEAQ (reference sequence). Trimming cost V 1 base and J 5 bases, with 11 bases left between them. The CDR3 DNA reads TGTGCCAGCAGCTTAGGGGTTGAGGGGACTGAAGCTTTCTTT. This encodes CASSLGVEGTEAFF.